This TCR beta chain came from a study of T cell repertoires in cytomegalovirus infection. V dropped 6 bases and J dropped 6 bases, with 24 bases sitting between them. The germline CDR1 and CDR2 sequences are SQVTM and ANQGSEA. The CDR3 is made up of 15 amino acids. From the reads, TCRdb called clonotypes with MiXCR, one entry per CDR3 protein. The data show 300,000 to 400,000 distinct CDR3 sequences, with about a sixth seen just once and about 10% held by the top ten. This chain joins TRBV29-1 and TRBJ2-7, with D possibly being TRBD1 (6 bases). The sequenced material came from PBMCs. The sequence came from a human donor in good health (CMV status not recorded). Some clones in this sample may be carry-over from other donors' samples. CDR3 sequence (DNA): TGCAGCGTCGGACACGGGACATTGGGTCCGGGCGAGCAGTACTTC. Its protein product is CSVGHGTLGPGEQYF.